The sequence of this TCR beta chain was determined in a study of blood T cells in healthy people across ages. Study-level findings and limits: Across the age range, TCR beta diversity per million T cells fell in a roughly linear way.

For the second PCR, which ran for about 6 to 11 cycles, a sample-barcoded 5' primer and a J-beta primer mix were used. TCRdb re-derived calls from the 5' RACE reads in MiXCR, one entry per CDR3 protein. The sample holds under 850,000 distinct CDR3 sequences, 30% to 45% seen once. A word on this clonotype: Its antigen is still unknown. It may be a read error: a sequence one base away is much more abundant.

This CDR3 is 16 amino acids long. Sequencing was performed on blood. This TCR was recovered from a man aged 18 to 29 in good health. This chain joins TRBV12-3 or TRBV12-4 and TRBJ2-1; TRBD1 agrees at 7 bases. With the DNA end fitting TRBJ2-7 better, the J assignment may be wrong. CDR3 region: CASSLGGTVSYNEQYF. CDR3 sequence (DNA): TGTGCCAGCAGTTTGGGTGGGACAGTCTCCTACAATGAGCAGTACTTC.